The clone carrying this TCR beta chain was seen just once. Its antigen is not known. This entry comes from a study of Ad26.COV2.S vaccination and SARS-CoV-2 variants. Overall study results and limits: Vaccinees displayed broader spike-specific TCR repertoires than placebo recipients.

Looked up from germline, CDR1 is SGDLS and CDR2 is YYNGEE. The CDR3 covers 19 residues. V dropped 0 bases and J dropped 0; count of bases not matched to a gene: 9. Only in-frame clones appear in the TCRdb table, and some are missing; sequencing was by immunoSEQ multiplex PCR. The table lists just over 350,000 clones, 92% of them singletons, with 3.9% in the top ten. This chain links TRBV9 with TRBJ2-6, with 7 nucleotides matching TRBD1. This specimen was peripheral blood, taken after recovery from COVID-19. The sequence derives from a human donor who had recovered from COVID-19. The CDR3 nucleotides read TGTGCCAGCAGCGTAGCCCGGGACAGACCCAGCTCTGGGGCCAACGTCCTGACTTTC. Amino acid sequence: CASSVARDRPSSGANVLTF.